This TCR beta chain was observed in a study of OX40 agonist ivuxolimab in advanced cancers. Looking at the study overall: Patients treated during dose escalation were battling hepatocellular carcinoma, melanoma, renal cell or head and neck cancer. The mean age was roughly 60 years, ranging from roughly 23 to 80, with about 87% of participants male.

Clones were read by immunoSEQ multiplex PCR, and TCRdb kept only the in-frame ones, dropping some. The repertoire holds some 17,000 clones, with about 88% as singletons. The CDR3 is 15 amino acids. Germline lookup yields CDR1 SNHLY and CDR2 FYNNEI. V was trimmed by 5 bases and J by 3 bases, leaving 17 bases between them. This clone has only one observation. The TCR originated in an adult with an advanced solid tumor such as melanoma, head and neck, liver or kidney cancer. The input for sequencing was CD4+ or CD8+ T cells sorted from blood, taken in a trial of the OX40 agonist ivuxolimab. V usage is TRBV2 and J usage is TRBJ2-7, with D maybe TRBD1 (6 bases). The DNA for the CDR3 is TGTGCCAGCAGTAAAGGTACAGGGCTTCTCTACGAGCAGTACTTC. As protein: CASSKGTGLLYEQYF.